Included here is one T cell receptor beta chain sequence, with context. Its antigen is unknown. Baseline, cycle 4 day 1, and cycle 7 day 1 were the blood sampling points. The data belong to a study of OX40 agonist ivuxolimab in advanced cancers. Study overall: Cancers in dose escalation were hepatocellular, melanoma, renal cell and head and neck. Participants, 75% to 85% male, averaged about 56 years of age, ranging from roughly 23 to 80.

With 2 bases removed from V and 4 bases from J, the gap between germline ends came to 18 bases. Germline CDR1 SGDLS, CDR2 YYNGEE. The CDR3 is 16 residues long. This table comes from immunoSEQ multiplex PCR, and its TCRdb copy is limited to in-frame clones, with some not included. The repertoire consists of some 82,000 clones, with 90% to 95% occurring once and the leading ten covering about 2.1%. The study's findings and limits: Among some nonresponders, normalized T-cell clonal expansion was also low.

The starting material was CD4+ or CD8+ T cells sorted from blood, obtained in a trial of the OX40 agonist ivuxolimab. The gene calls are TRBV9 and TRBJ1-2; no reliable D call. The TCR comes from an adult with an advanced solid tumor such as melanoma, head and neck, liver or kidney cancer. The CDR3 region is CASSVSQQAVSYGYTF. For the CDR3, the DNA is TGTGCCAGCAGCGTTTCCCAGCAGGCTGTTTCCTATGGCTACACCTTC.